One sample yielded the 19 T cell receptor beta chains listed below, sequenced in a study of technical replicates of blood from a handful of donors. Libraries were prepared by immunoSEQ multiplex PCR; TCRdb keeps only in-frame clonotypes and omits some of them. The repertoire holds roughly 67,000 clones, with 95% to 98% as singletons. The sequencing sample was made of T cells isolated from PBMCs. These receptors were collected from a human donor in good health.

The gene calls are TRBV7-2 and TRBJ2-7, with a tentative D call TRBD2 (6 bases). The CDR3 extends over 13 amino acids. Germline CDR1 reads SGHTA; CDR2 reads FQGNSA. With 10 bases removed from V and 2 bases from J, the gap between germline ends came to 15 bases. CDR3 residues: CATKGLSAYEQYF. CDR3 nucleotides: TGTGCCACGAAGGGACTTTCCGCCTACGAGCAGTACTTC.

In its sample, this clone was seen once. The chain recombines TRBV9 with TRBJ1-1, with 8 bases aligning to TRBD1. V lost 3 bases, J lost 3 bases, and 7 bases stayed unmatched. CDR3 length: 15 amino acids. Germline V gene data show CDR1 as SGDLS and CDR2 as YYNGEE. CDR3 coding DNA: TGTGCCAGCAGCGCGGCAACAGGGGGGTACACTGAAGCTTTCTTT. Its protein product is CASSAATGGYTEAFF.

V usage is TRBV30 and J usage is TRBJ1-2, with TRBD1 identical over 8 bases. CDR3 length: 15 residues. Trimming removed 0 bases from V and 6 bases from J; junction bases left unmatched: 9. Germline V gene lookup returns CDR1 GTSNPN and CDR2 SVGIG (reference sequence). The DNA of the CDR3 is TGTGCCTGGAGTGTAGGGGACAGGCCCCGGAATGGCTACACCTTC. It is translated as CAWSVGDRPRNGYTF. The full variable domain, its missing parts supplied by reference TRBV30 and TRBJ1-2, is SQTIHQWPATLVQPVGSPLSLECTVEGTSNPNLYWYRQAAGRGLQLLFYSVGIGQISSEVPQNLSASRPQDRQFILSSKKLLLSDSGFYLCAWSVGDRPRNGYTFGSGTRLTVV.

The J gene is TRBJ2-1, the V gene TRBV6-6; D gene ambiguous. The V end was cut by 8 bases, the J end by 9 bases, with 17 bases between. CDR1 is MNHNY, CDR2 SVGAGI, per germline (reference sequence). This CDR3 has 13 residues. CDR3 region: CASQYLNTGEQFF. CDR3 in DNA: TGTGCCAGCCAATACCTGAACACGGGTGAGCAGTTCTTC.

V and J are TRBV5-6 and TRBJ2-1; 8 positions match TRBD2. This CDR3 spans 12 amino acids. Unmatched junction bases numbered 2, after V lost 2 bases and J lost 10 bases. The germline V gene encodes CDR1 SGHDT and CDR2 YYEEEE. The CDR3 sequence: CASSFLAGEQFF. CDR3 DNA: TGTGCCAGCAGCTTTCTAGCGGGCGAGCAGTTCTTC. Full variable domain (rest looked up from reference TRBV5-6 and TRBJ2-1): DAGVTQSPTHLIKTRGQQVTLRCSPKSGHDTVSWYQQALGQGPQFIFQYYEEEERQRGNFPDRFSGHQFPNYSSELNVNALLLGDSALYLCASSFLAGEQFFGPGTRLTVL.

The genes are TRBV9 and TRBJ1-4; TRBD1 aligns across 8 bases. Unmatched junction bases numbered 6, after V lost 4 bases and J lost 1 base. This CDR3 is 16 amino acids long. Germline CDR1 reads SGDLS; CDR2 reads YYNGEE. CDR3 nucleotide sequence: TGTGCCAGCAGCATCGCAGGGGGCCAAACTAATGAAAAACTGTTTTTT. Translation gives CASSIAGGQTNEKLFF.

The CDR3 DNA is TGTGCCAGCAGTTTACAGGGCGGCGGGGAGCTGTTTTTT. This sequence encodes CASSLQGGGELFF. This chain links TRBV28 with TRBJ2-2, with a tentative D call TRBD1 (5 bases). The CDR3 totals 13 residues. In germline, CDR1 is MDHEN, CDR2 SYDVKM. V shed 2 bases and J shed 7 bases, with 8 bases lying between them. The full variable domain, with the rest looked up from reference TRBV28 and TRBJ2-2, is DVKVTQSSRYLVKRTGEKVFLECVQDMDHENMFWYRQDPGLGLRLIYFSYDVKMKEKGDIPEGYSVSREKKERFSLILESASTNQTSMYLCASSLQGGGELFFGEGSRLTVL.

This rearrangement joins TRBV7-9 to TRBJ2-7; TRBD2 aligns across 8 bases. CDR1 and CDR2 (germline): SEHNR, FQNEAQ (reference sequence). V lost 0 bases and J lost 5; bases outside the gene matches: 9. CDR3 length: 16 amino acids. The CDR3 DNA follows: TGTGCCAGCAGCTTAGCGTTGGCGGGAGGAGGCCACGAGCAGTACTTC. Protein: CASSLALAGGGHEQYF.

The rearrangement uses TRBV7-3 and TRBJ1-1; D unclear. The CDR3 is 13 amino acids. V dropped 4 bases and J dropped 0 bases, with 6 bases sitting between them. Per the germline V gene, CDR1 is SGHTA and CDR2 is FQGTGA. CDR3: CASSSRLNTEAFF. In DNA form, the CDR3 reads TGTGCCAGCAGCTCCCGTCTGAACACTGAAGCTTTCTTT.

V is TRBV7-8 and J is TRBJ1-3; TRBD1 might be the D (6 bases). Trimming removed 7 bases at V and 0 bases at J, with 13 bases between. The CDR3 has 15 residues. Germline CDR1 and CDR2: SGHVS and FQNEAQ. CDR3 loop: CASTPRGASGNTIYF. The DNA of the CDR3 is TGTGCCAGCACCCCGCGGGGGGCCTCTGGAAACACCATATATTTT.

The CDR3: CAWSVDLSGYGYTF. For the CDR3, the DNA is TGTGCCTGGAGTGTAGACCTAAGCGGCTATGGCTACACCTTC. The chain combines TRBV30 with TRBJ1-2; D gene uncertain. V was cut by 0 bases and J by 4 bases, with 12 bases left in between. CDR1 and CDR2 (germline): GTSNPN, SVGIG (reference sequence). The CDR3 contains 14 residues. The whole variable domain, remainder taken from reference TRBV30 and TRBJ1-2, is SQTIHQWPATLVQPVGSPLSLECTVEGTSNPNLYWYRQAAGRGLQLLFYSVGIGQISSEVPQNLSASRPQDRQFILSSKKLLLSDSGFYLCAWSVDLSGYGYTFGSGTRLTVV.

This clone was seen once. V usage is TRBV5-1 and J usage is TRBJ2-1, with 7 bases fitting TRBD2. Trimming took 5 bases from V and 2 from J; bases not matched to a gene: 7. The CDR3 has 15 residues. Germline loops: CDR1 SGHRS, CDR2 YFSETQ. CDR3 in DNA: TGCGCCAGCAGAGGCGGCGGGGGAGCCTACAATGAGCAGTTCTTC. Its translation: CASRGGGGAYNEQFF.

The chain recombines TRBV4-1 with TRBJ2-7, with D perhaps TRBD2 (6 bases). Germline values: CDR1 MGHRA, CDR2 YSYEKL. This CDR3 has 15 residues. V was shortened by 3 bases and J by 5 bases, with 17 bases between the two germline ends. The CDR3 DNA is TGCGCCAGCAGCCAGACTAGGCGCCAAGGGGACGAGCAGTACTTC. Translating gives CASSQTRRQGDEQYF.

The chain has TRBV2 and TRBJ2-1; D is unresolved. This CDR3 has 12 amino acids. V was cut by 10 bases and J by 8 bases, with 15 bases left in between. CDR1 SNHLY and CDR2 FYNNEI come from the germline V gene. The CDR3 nucleotides are TGTGCCACCCCACAAACAACCGATGAGCAGTTCTTC. This gives the protein CATPQTTDEQFF.

The J gene is TRBJ2-1, the V gene TRBV27; D might be TRBD2 (6 bases). CDR1 and CDR2 from the germline V gene are MNHEY and SMNVEV (reference sequence). CDR3 length equals 12 residues. Between the trimmed V and J ends, which lost 5 bases and 9 bases, there was a span of 11 bases. DNA for the CDR3: TGTGCCAGCAGTGCGACTAGTCGTGAGCAGTTCTTC. This translates into CASSATSREQFF.

The rearrangement joins TRBV19 to TRBJ2-1; 8 nucleotides match TRBD2. This CDR3 contains 14 residues. J gave up 1 base and V 8 bases, and 4 bases lay outside the gene matches. In germline, CDR1 is LNHDA, CDR2 SQIVND (reference sequence). The CDR3 sequence is CASEAGESYNEQFF. The CDR3 nucleotides are TGTGCCAGTGAAGCGGGGGAATCCTACAATGAGCAGTTCTTC.

The chain couples TRBV11-3 to TRBJ2-5; TRBD1 matches 7 bases. The CDR3 totals 14 residues. The V and J ends lost 4 bases and 5 bases, in that order; junction bases with no gene match: 7. Germline CDR1 is SGHNT and CDR2 is YENEEA. For the CDR3, the DNA is TGTGCCAGCAGCTCGGGACAGTTGGGGGAGACCCAGTACTTC. This codes for CASSSGQLGETQYF.

This clone was seen a few times. The chain has TRBV4-2 and TRBJ2-3, with 9 bases identical to TRBD1. CDR3 length: 16 residues. CDR1 and CDR2 from the germline V gene are LGHNA and YNFKEQ. V was pared by 3 bases and J by 2 bases, with 6 bases of the junction left unmatched. The CDR3 DNA is TGTGCCAGCAGCCAGGGACAGGGCGACCCCACAGATACGCAGTATTTT. This translates into CASSQGQGDPTDTQYF.

The V call is TRBV5-1, the J call TRBJ2-3; TRBD1 matches at 8 bases. This CDR3 is built from 17 residues. Germline loops: CDR1 SGHRS, CDR2 YFSETQ. V gave up 0 bases and J gave up 1 base; unmatched junction bases: 7. The DNA of the CDR3 is TGCGCCAGCAGCTTGGCCGCGACAGGGGCAGGCACAGATACGCAGTATTTT. Translated: CASSLAATGAGTDTQYF.